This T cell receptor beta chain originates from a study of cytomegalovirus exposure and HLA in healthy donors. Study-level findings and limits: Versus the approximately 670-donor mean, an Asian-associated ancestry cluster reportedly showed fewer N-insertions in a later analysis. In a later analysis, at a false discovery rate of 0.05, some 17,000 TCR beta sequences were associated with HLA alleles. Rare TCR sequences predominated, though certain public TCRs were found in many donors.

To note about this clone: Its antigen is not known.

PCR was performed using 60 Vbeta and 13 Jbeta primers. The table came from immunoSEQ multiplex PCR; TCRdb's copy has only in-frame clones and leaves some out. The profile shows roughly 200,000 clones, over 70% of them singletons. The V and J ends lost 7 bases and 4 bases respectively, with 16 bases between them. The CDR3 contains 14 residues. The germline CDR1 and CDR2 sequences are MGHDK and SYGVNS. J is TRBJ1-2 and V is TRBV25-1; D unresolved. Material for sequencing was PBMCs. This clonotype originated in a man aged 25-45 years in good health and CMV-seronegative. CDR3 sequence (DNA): TGTGCCAGCACCGGCCGCGGCACTGGCTATGGCTACACCTTC. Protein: CASTGRGTGYGYTF.